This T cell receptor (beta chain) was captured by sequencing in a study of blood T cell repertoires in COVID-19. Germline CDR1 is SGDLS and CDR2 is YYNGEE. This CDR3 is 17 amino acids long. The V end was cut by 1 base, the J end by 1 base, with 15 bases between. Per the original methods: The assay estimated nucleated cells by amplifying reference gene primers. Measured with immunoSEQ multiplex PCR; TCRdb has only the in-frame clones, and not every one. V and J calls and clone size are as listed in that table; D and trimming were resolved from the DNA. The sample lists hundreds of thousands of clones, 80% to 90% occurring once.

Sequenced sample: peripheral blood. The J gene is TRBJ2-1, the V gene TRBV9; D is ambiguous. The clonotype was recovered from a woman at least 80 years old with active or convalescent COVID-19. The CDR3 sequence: CASSVNPPGRSYNEQFF. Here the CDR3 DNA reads TGTGCCAGCAGCGTAAATCCCCCGGGTCGGTCCTACAATGAGCAGTTCTTC.